This is a list of T cell receptor beta chains from one sample in a study of shared clonotypes between healthy human individuals. Profiled with immunoSEQ multiplex PCR; TCRdb holds only in-frame clones, not every one. The sample contains approximately 400,000 clones, 96% of which appear only once. The sequenced material came from memory CD8+ T cells sorted from blood. Every receptor here comes from a young man in good health. Both conserved end residues are part of each CDR3. Each record gives: J gene, clone size, D gene, V gene, CDR3 protein, CDR3 DNA. The D gene is left open where the match is weak. Where a row states a size, it is once, few, many or the class of an expanded clone; other rows omit it.

J: TRBJ1-5
size: NA
D: NA
V: TRBV2
CDR3: CASSGQGGISNQPQHF
DNA: TGTGCCAGCAGTGGTCAGGGTGGGATCAGCAATCAGCCCCAGCATTTT

J: TRBJ2-7
size: NA
D: TRBD2
V: TRBV6-5
CDR3: CASSYSAFGGSYEQYF
DNA: TGTGCCAGCAGTTACAGTGCCTTTGGCGGGAGCTACGAGCAGTACTTC

J: TRBJ2-2
size: NA
D: TRBD2
V: TRBV5-4
CDR3: CASSLGLADHTGELFF
DNA: TGTGCCAGCAGCTTGGGCCTAGCGGACCACACCGGGGAGCTGTTTTTT

J: TRBJ2-7
size: NA
D: NA
V: TRBV11-3
CDR3: CASSLGSRHEQYF
DNA: TGTGCCAGCAGCTTAGGGAGCCGCCACGAGCAGTACTTC

J: TRBJ2-1
size: NA
D: NA
V: TRBV28
CDR3: CASKHTGRLVGEQFF
DNA: TGTGCCAGCAAACATACAGGCCGCCTCGTCGGTGAGCAGTTCTTC

J: TRBJ2-3
size: NA
D: NA
V: TRBV6-1
CDR3: CASSEQGGTDTQYF
DNA: TGTGCCAGCAGTGAACAGGGGGGGACAGATACGCAGTATTTT

J: TRBJ2-2
size: NA
D: NA
V: TRBV28
CDR3: CASNKGNTGELFF
DNA: TGTGCCAGCAACAAGGGGAACACCGGGGAGCTGTTTTTT

J: TRBJ2-3
size: NA
D: TRBD2
V: TRBV19
CDR3: CASRPTGTSSDTQYF
DNA: TGTGCCAGTAGGCCGACGGGGACTAGCTCAGATACGCAGTATTTT

J: TRBJ2-5
size: NA
D: TRBD2
V: TRBV9
CDR3: CASSVGVGTSGLRDRETQYF
DNA: TGTGCCAGCAGCGTAGGGGTCGGGACTAGCGGGCTTCGAGACAGAGAGACCCAGTACTTC

J: TRBJ2-1
size: once
D: TRBD2
V: TRBV10-3
CDR3: CAIGASGLNEQFF
DNA: TGTGCCATCGGGGCTAGCGGGTTGAATGAGCAGTTCTTC

J: TRBJ1-5
size: NA
D: NA
V: TRBV28
CDR3: CASSLSGSNQPQHF
DNA: TGTGCCAGCAGTTTATCGGGAAGCAATCAGCCCCAGCATTTT

J: TRBJ2-7
size: NA
D: NA
V: TRBV19
CDR3: CASSIFPEVSEQYF
DNA: TGTGCCAGTAGTATATTCCCGGAGGTCTCCGAGCAGTACTTC

J: TRBJ1-1
size: NA
D: NA
V: TRBV5-1
CDR3: CASSLAGVTVNTEAFF
DNA: TGCGCCAGCAGCTTGGCGGGGGTGACAGTGAACACTGAAGCTTTCTTT

J: TRBJ1-2
size: NA
D: NA
V: TRBV19
CDR3: CASSPVANYGYTF
DNA: TGTGCCAGTTCTCCGGTAGCCAACTATGGCTACACCTTC

J: TRBJ2-2
size: NA
D: NA
V: TRBV28
CDR3: CASSLAGLRTGELFF
DNA: TGTGCCAGCAGTTTAGCGGGGCTACGGACCGGGGAGCTGTTTTTT

J: TRBJ1-5
size: once
D: NA
V: TRBV6-6
CDR3: CASSYGGGNQPQHF
DNA: TGTGCCAGCAGTTACGGGGGGGGCAATCAGCCCCAGCATTTT

J: TRBJ2-5
size: NA
D: NA
V: TRBV6-5
CDR3: CASSYSVGRETQYF
DNA: TGTGCCAGCAGTTACTCGGTAGGGAGAGAGACCCAGTACTTC